This T cell receptor (beta chain) was identified during a study of T cells expressing NK-cell markers (dated by TCRdb to 2018 to 2021). For context, the study as a whole: About eight donors provided sorted CD3+CD56+NKG2C+, CD3+CD56+NKG2C- and CD3+CD56-NKG2C+ T-cell subsets, whose TCR beta-chain repertoires were profiled. Seven of the eight sequenced donors were HCMV-seropositive and one was HCMV-seronegative. All eight donors whose samples were sequenced were randomly selected healthy volunteers, three of them men and five women. The libraries were sequenced on Illumina HiSeq 2000/2500, MiSeq or NextSeq, producing 2 x 150 bp reads.

The instrument was an Illumina HiSeq 2000. TCR beta cDNA libraries were made by 5'RACE template switching that added a universal primer site and unique molecular identifiers. Synthesis of cDNA was primed from the TCR beta constant segment and was followed by two consecutive PCR amplification steps. The authors' pipeline ran thus. Reads were demultiplexed and grouped by UMI with MIGEC, and clonotypes were assembled and quantified with MiTCR. To exclude erroneous sequences, only TCR cDNA sequences supported by at least two reads were retained. The tcR package was used for downstream repertoire analysis, with clonotypes matched between fractions based on CDR3 nucleotide sequence plus V segment. VDJmatch was used to annotate antigen specificity against VDJdb, with one amino acid substitution in CDR3 allowed. After TCRdb reprocessed the reads, each CDR3 protein sequence was kept as one row, without DNA. TCRdb's processing, not the study's, gives the V and J calls here. The sample has about 160,000 distinct CDR3 sequences on record. About a fifth of the sample rests with the top ten.

HCMV serostatus was determined by detecting HCMV-specific IgG in serum with a commercial ELISA kit. Peripheral blood mononuclear cells were isolated from blood by Ficoll density gradient centrifugation. The paper as a whole reports these results and caveats: Those dominant clonotypes were again the most abundant among CD3+CD56-NKG2C+ cells in a handful of donors, at roughly 28.3-60.1%. Whether the expanded NKG2C-expressing T cell clones were specific for HCMV antigens remained unclear. In several donors, the dominant CD3+CD56+NKG2C+ clonotypes were found to rank among the top 10 CD8+ clonotypes and to make up about 1.0-7.0% of CD8+ T cells.

Counted from cysteine to phenylalanine, this CDR3 has 14 amino acids. A DNA sequence was not provided. CDR1 and CDR2 are read off the germline V gene (reference sequence) as DFQATT and SNEGSKA. Regarding this clonotype: Its antigen target is currently unknown.

Sequenced: blood T cells: a sorted CD56 or NKG2C T cell subset, CD4+ or CD8+ T cells, or bulk PBMC T cells (not recorded which). Recombination joined TRBV20-1 with TRBJ2-7; checking the TCRdb D call of TRBD1 is not possible without DNA. The receptor comes from a woman between 18 and 70 years old in good health. The CDR3 region has the sequence CSARRQASSYEQYF.